This T cell receptor (gamma chain) comes out of a study of gamma delta lymphoproliferative disorders and STAT genes. Across the study: The LymphoTrack Dx TCRG Assay amplified gamma chains from at least 50 ng of genomic DNA.

By frequency in the sample, this clone is medium-sized. The receptor sequences were amplified from genomic DNA of peripheral blood mononuclear cells. TCRdb made new clone calls on the multiplex PCR reads using CATT. The table lists around 2,000 gamma-chain clones, 9.8% of them singletons, with 50% to 60% in the top ten. This CDR3 comprises 12 residues. J gave up 2 bases and V 8 bases, and 4 bases lay outside the gene matches. This chain connects TRGV10 to TRGJ1 or TRGJ2. TCRdb carries no J gene annotation; the J gene was assigned here by matching the DNA with germline. TRGV10 is placed among ORFs of uncertain function. The material sequenced was blood. The receptor comes from a human donor with gamma-delta T-cell large granular lymphocyte leukemia. The CDR3 spells CAAWVYYYKKLF. The CDR3 coding sequence is TGTGCTGCGTGGGTCTATTATTATAAGAAACTCTTT.